A single sample gave rise to the 26 T cell receptor beta chains below, sequenced in a study of blood T cell repertoires in COVID-19. The table came from immunoSEQ multiplex PCR; TCRdb's copy has only in-frame clones and leaves some out. The sample contains nearly 250,000 clones, 86% of which appear only once. The sequenced sample consisted of peripheral blood. These receptors came from a woman of 80 years or more with COVID-19, enrolled during active disease.

The chain employs TRBV7-8 and TRBJ1-1, with 8 bases fitting TRBD1. Germline V gene lookup returns CDR1 SGHVS and CDR2 FQNEAQ. Losses at the gene ends were 2 bases for V and 2 bases for J; bases not matched to a gene: 4. The CDR3 has 15 amino acids. This chain's CDR3 is CASSLQGAINTEAFF. DNA for the CDR3: TGTGCCAGCAGCTTACAGGGGGCAATTAACACTGAAGCTTTCTTT.

The chain is built from TRBV28 and TRBJ1-1; D not resolved. CDR1 MDHEN and CDR2 SYDVKM come from the germline V gene. V was clipped by 11 bases and J by 1 base, with 8 bases between them. This CDR3 spans 11 amino acids. The CDR3 DNA reads TGTGCCCTCAGGTGGAACACTGAAGCTTTCTTT. Amino acids: CALRWNTEAFF.

This clone was found once. CDR3 amino acids: CASSSTGDGGAFF. The CDR3 nucleotides read TGCGCCAGCAGCTCGACAGGTGATGGCGGAGCTTTCTTT. This chain links TRBV5-1 with TRBJ1-1; weak D call: TRBD1 (6 bases). Germline CDR1 and CDR2: SGHRS and YFSETQ. Trimming left V 3 bases short and J 10 bases short, with 16 bases between. This CDR3 region has 13 residues.

The rearrangement joins TRBV5-8 to TRBJ1-2, with D uncertain. The CDR3 extends over 15 amino acids. The germline gives CDR1 SGHTS, CDR2 YDEGEE. V was trimmed by 0 bases and J by 0 bases, leaving 9 bases between them. The CDR3 DNA reads TGTGCCAGCAGCTTGGGAGGAGGACCTAACTATGGCTACACCTTC. This codes for CASSLGGGPNYGYTF.

The genes are TRBV7-9 and TRBJ2-7, with 7 bases identical to TRBD1. The CDR3 has 14 amino acids. CDR1 and CDR2 (germline): SEHNR, FQNEAQ (reference sequence). V shed 4 bases and J 7 bases; nucleotides not matched to a gene: 10. The CDR3: CASSSTGEIREQYF. As DNA, the CDR3 is TGTGCCAGCAGCTCAACAGGGGAGATAAGGGAGCAGTACTTC.

The chain has TRBV29-1 and TRBJ2-7; D is unresolved. This CDR3 comprises 11 residues. V was trimmed by 6 bases and J by 0 bases, leaving 6 bases between them. The germline V gene has CDR1 SQVTM and CDR2 ANQGSEA. CDR3 nucleotide sequence: TGCAGCGTACAGCTCTCCTACGAGCAGTACTTC. Translated, it gives CSVQLSYEQYF.

The chain uses TRBV28 and TRBJ1-1, with D unclear. The CDR3 is 12 amino acids. Trimming left V 3 bases short and J 8 bases short, with 10 bases between. Germline CDR1 and CDR2: MDHEN and SYDVKM. As DNA, the CDR3 is TGTGCCAGCAGTTTTGGTCAGGTAGAAGCTTTCTTT. This translates into CASSFGQVEAFF. The whole variable domain, filled in from reference TRBV28 and TRBJ1-1, reads DVKVTQSSRYLVKRTGEKVFLECVQDMDHENMFWYRQDPGLGLRLIYFSYDVKMKEKGDIPEGYSVSREKKERFSLILESASTNQTSMYLCASSFGQVEAFFGQGTRLTVV.

The sample holds one count of this clone. V usage is TRBV10-2 and J usage is TRBJ1-3; D gene uncertain. Trimming pared 8 bases from V and 2 bases from J, leaving 10 bases between. Germline V gene data show CDR1 as WSHSY and CDR2 as SAAADI. The CDR3 is made up of 13 amino acids. Here the CDR3 reads CASSGGTGNTIYF. The DNA for the CDR3 is TGCGCCAGCTCGGGAGGCACTGGAAACACCATATATTTT.

The chain is built from TRBV14 and TRBJ2-7; the D gene is possibly TRBD1 (6 bases). CDR3 length: 15 residues. V lost 3 bases and J lost 1, with 13 bases in between. Germline V CDR1 and CDR2: SGHDN, FVKESK. This CDR3 is CASSHLRGGSYEQYF. DNA of the CDR3: TGTGCCAGCAGCCATCTCAGGGGTGGGTCCTACGAGCAGTACTTC.

The chain links TRBV7-2 to TRBJ2-7; maybe TRBD1 (7 bases). V was clipped by 0 bases and J by 4 bases, with 13 bases between them. This CDR3 is 15 amino acids long. Looked up from germline, CDR1 is SGHTA and CDR2 is FQGNSA. In nucleotides, the CDR3 is TGTGCCAGCAGCTTAGCTACAGGGGACTTGTACGAGCAGTACTTC. Translated, it gives CASSLATGDLYEQYF.

In nucleotides, the CDR3 is TGCGCCAGCAGCTTGGCCGGCCTAGACCCTGGAAACACCATATATTTT. It translates to CASSLAGLDPGNTIYF. The chain carries TRBV5-1 and TRBJ1-3, with no clear D. CDR1 is SGHRS and CDR2 is YFSETQ in the germline V gene. The CDR3 totals 16 residues. V was cut by 0 bases and J by 2 bases, with 12 bases left in between.

The rearrangement joins TRBV3-1 (or the pseudogene TRBV3-2) to TRBJ1-6; D remains ambiguous. Germline values: CDR1 LGHDT, CDR2 YNNKEL (reference sequence). V lost 9 bases and J lost 13, with 19 bases in between. CDR3 length equals 13 residues. This CDR3 is CASTPDGLGPLHF. The CDR3 DNA follows: TGTGCCAGTACCCCGGACGGACTAGGTCCCCTCCACTTT.

The chain has TRBV2 and TRBJ2-2, with a tentative D call TRBD1 (5 bases). The CDR3 covers 15 residues. The germline CDR1 and CDR2 sequences are SNHLY and FYNNEI. V gave up 6 bases and J gave up 2 bases, with 13 bases separating them. CDR3 amino acids: CASRMSTVNTGELFF. The CDR3 DNA sequence: TGTGCCAGCAGGATGTCGACAGTTAACACCGGGGAGCTGTTTTTT. The full variable domain, completed using reference TRBV2 and TRBJ2-2, is EPEVTQTPSHQVTQMGQEVILRCVPISNHLYFYWYRQILGQKVEFLVSFYNNEISEKSEIFDDQFSVERPDGSNFTLKIRSTKLEDSAMYFCASRMSTVNTGELFFGEGSRLTVL.

The chain combines TRBV27 with TRBJ1-1; D is unresolved. From germline, CDR1 is MNHEY and CDR2 SMNVEV (reference sequence). Deletions cut 4 bases from V and 6 bases from J, with 21 bases between. CDR3 length equals 16 residues. The CDR3 here is CASSSHRLLRSSEAFF. CDR3 nucleotide sequence: TGTGCCAGCAGTTCCCACCGGTTGTTGCGAAGCTCTGAAGCTTTCTTT.

V is TRBV2 and J is TRBJ1-6; 7 nucleotides agree with TRBD1. This CDR3 comprises 13 residues. J lost 7 bases, V lost 10 bases, and 7 bases had no gene match. Germline V gives CDR1 SNHLY, CDR2 FYNNEI. The CDR3 nucleotides read TGTGCCACCCAGGGACAGTCGAATTCACCCCTCCACTTT. Amino acids: CATQGQSNSPLHF.

This clone showed up just a few times. The chain combines TRBV6-5 with TRBJ1-2; 10 bases line up with TRBD1. V lost 10 bases to trimming and J lost 5 bases; unmatched junction nucleotides: 13. The CDR3 sequence is 15 residues long. Germline V lookup: CDR1 MNHEY, CDR2 SVGAGI. CDR3 DNA sequence: TGTGCCACTTTACCGGGACAGGGGTCGCGGTATGGCTACACCTTC. Its protein is CATLPGQGSRYGYTF.

Notes on this clone: The sample contains more than one DNA sequence encoding this CDR3. The chain recombines TRBV27 with TRBJ1-4; D remains ambiguous. The germline V gene has CDR1 MNHEY and CDR2 SMNVEV (reference sequence). This CDR3 has 14 amino acids. V lost 3 bases and J lost 3, with 8 bases in between. CDR3 nucleotides: TGTGCCAGCAGTTTCGGTCAGGCTAATGAAAAACTGTTTTTT. This codes for CASSFGQANEKLFF.

The chain carries TRBV18 and TRBJ2-3; D unresolved. V lost 3 bases and J 0 bases, leaving 4 bases between the germline ends. The CDR3 length is 13 residues. CDR1 and CDR2 (germline): KGHSH, LQKENI. In DNA, the CDR3 is TGTGCCAGCTCACCCCCGAGCACAGATACGCAGTATTTT. Its protein product is CASSPPSTDTQYF.

The CDR3 here is CASQPKGTGVMNTEAFF. For the CDR3, the DNA is TGTGCCAGTCAGCCGAAAGGGACAGGAGTTATGAACACTGAAGCTTTCTTT. The gene calls are TRBV19 and TRBJ1-1, with TRBD1 matching over 8 bases. The CDR3 totals 17 residues. V was clipped by 8 bases and J by 0 bases; unmatched bases: 14. Germline CDR1 reads LNHDA; CDR2 reads SQIVND (reference sequence).

There are a few counts of this clone. V usage is TRBV3-1 (or the pseudogene TRBV3-2) and J usage is TRBJ1-1; weak D call: TRBD1 (5 bases). Germline lookup yields CDR1 LGHDT and CDR2 YNNKEL (reference sequence). Between the trimmed V and J ends, which lost 1 base and 3 bases, there was a span of 6 bases. The CDR3 extends over 13 amino acids. The CDR3 DNA follows: TGTGCCAGCAGCCAAGGCAGGGACACTGAAGCTTTCTTT. This translates into CASSQGRDTEAFF.

This chain connects TRBV18 to TRBJ1-1; D uncertain. The V end lost 7 bases, the J end lost 6 bases, and 15 bases lay between the germline ends. CDR1 and CDR2 from the germline V gene are KGHSH and LQKENI. The CDR3 contains 13 residues. CDR3: CASFAGVSAEAFF. The CDR3 nucleotides are TGTGCCAGCTTCGCGGGAGTTTCTGCTGAAGCTTTCTTT.

The V and J genes are TRBV7-9 and TRBJ2-2, with TRBD1 matching over 7 bases. The CDR3 spans 16 residues. CDR1 is SEHNR, CDR2 FQNEAQ, per germline (reference sequence). V shed 5 bases, J shed 0 bases, and the junction held 6 bases outside the gene matches. The DNA for the CDR3 is TGTGCCAGCAGCCCAAAGGGACAGACGAACACCGGGGAGCTGTTTTTT. Its protein product is CASSPKGQTNTGELFF.

The chain couples TRBV3-1 (or the pseudogene TRBV3-2) to TRBJ1-2; 10 bases match TRBD1. The V segment lost 3 bases and the J segment 6 bases; nucleotides outside the gene matches: 4. The germline gives CDR1 LGHDT, CDR2 YNNKEL (reference sequence). The CDR3 covers 14 residues. The CDR3 nucleotides read TGTGCCAGCAGCCAGACGACAGGGGGCAATGGCTACACCTTC. This gives the protein CASSQTTGGNGYTF.

The rearrangement joins TRBV19 to TRBJ2-3; weak D call: TRBD1 (6 bases). The CDR3 consists of 15 residues. Trimming stripped 6 bases from V and 2 bases from J, with 15 bases between. Germline loops: CDR1 LNHDA, CDR2 SQIVND (reference sequence). This CDR3 is CASSPRTVHTDTQYF. The CDR3 region has the DNA TGTGCCAGTAGCCCACGGACAGTTCACACAGATACGCAGTATTTT.

This clone came up a few times. The genes are TRBV10-3 and TRBJ2-1, with D possibly matching TRBD1 (6 bases). Germline V gives CDR1 ENHRY, CDR2 SYGVKD. This CDR3 has 13 amino acids. V lost 4 bases, J lost 12 bases, and 16 bases lay in between. In nucleotides, the CDR3 is TGTGCCATCAGTGGGGTCAGGGGAAGCACGCAGTTCTTC. Translating it yields CAISGVRGSTQFF.

This chain joins TRBV9 and TRBJ1-6; the D is unclear. The CDR3 runs to 15 residues. V lost 0 bases and J 0 bases, leaving 4 bases between the germline ends. The germline CDR1 and CDR2 sequences are SGDLS and YYNGEE. This CDR3 is CASSVDFSYNSPLHF. CDR3 nucleotides: TGTGCCAGCAGCGTAGACTTCTCCTATAATTCACCCCTCCACTTT.